These T cell receptor beta chains were read from a single sample in a study of OX40 agonist ivuxolimab in advanced cancers. The repertoire was sequenced with immunoSEQ multiplex PCR; TCRdb's copy has only in-frame clones and lacks some. The table has about 77,000 clones, nearly 90% seen once. The sequencing used CD4+ or CD8+ T cells sorted from blood, collected in a trial of the OX40 agonist ivuxolimab. Source of these receptors: an adult with an advanced solid tumor such as melanoma, head and neck, liver or kidney cancer. Both conserved end residues are part of each CDR3. A D gene is named only where the DNA matches it firmly. Clone size is given for some rows only: seen once, a few or many times, or a class if the clone is expanded.

>TRBV6-6|.|TRBJ2-3|.
CASSPGPLPDTQYF
TGTGCCAGCAGTCCAGGGCCCCTCCCCGATACGCAGTATTTT
>TRBV6-5|.|TRBJ2-7|.
CASSYSLRMYEQYF
TGTGCCAGCAGTTACTCCCTGCGGATGTACGAGCAGTACTTC
>TRBV5-5|.|TRBJ2-1|.
CASSLAGVGGEQFF
TGTGCCAGCAGCTTGGCTGGGGTCGGCGGTGAGCAGTTCTTC
>TRBV5-1|.|TRBJ2-5|.
CASSLSGEETQYF
TGCGCCAGCAGCTTGTCCGGGGAAGAGACCCAGTACTTC
>TRBV20-1|.|TRBJ2-5|.
CSVMWQETQYF
TGCAGTGTCATGTGGCAAGAGACCCAGTACTTC
>TRBV5-4|.|TRBJ1-1|.
CASSQEVRLNTEAFF
TGTGCCAGCAGCCAAGAGGTTCGGCTGAACACTGAAGCTTTCTTT
>TRBV7-6|.|TRBJ2-3|TRBD2
CASSSAASGHRTDTQYF
TGTGCCAGCAGCTCAGCGGCTAGCGGGCACCGGACAGATACGCAGTATTTT
>TRBV7-2|.|TRBJ1-2|TRBD1
CASSLIGGQGANYGYTF
TGTGCCAGCAGCTTAATTGGCGGACAGGGGGCTAACTATGGCTACACCTTC
>TRBV19|.|TRBJ2-2|TRBD2
CASSRLAGSPGELFF
TGTGCCAGTAGTCGACTAGCGGGAAGTCCCGGGGAGCTGTTTTTT
>TRBV19|.|TRBJ1-1|.
CASSLRLLDTEAFF
TGTGCCAGTAGTCTTCGGCTGTTGGACACTGAAGCTTTCTTT
>TRBV7-2|.|TRBJ1-1|.
CAGSPPTANTEAFF
TGTGCCGGCAGCCCCCCGACAGCGAACACTGAAGCTTTCTTT
>TRBV15|.|TRBJ2-5|TRBD1
CATSKGTVLEETQYF
TGTGCCACCAGCAAGGGGACAGTTCTGGAAGAGACCCAGTACTTC
>TRBV9|.|TRBJ2-5|.
CASSVGGRRTQETQYF
TGTGCCAGCAGCGTAGGAGGCCGGAGGACCCAAGAGACCCAGTACTTC
>TRBV6-6|.|TRBJ2-7|TRBD2
CASSTPGGRAYEQYF
TGTGCCAGCAGTACCCCGGGGGGGAGGGCTTACGAGCAGTACTTC
>TRBV10-1|few|TRBJ2-1|.
CASSDSGRSYNEQFF
TGCGCCAGCAGTGATTCAGGGCGCTCCTACAATGAGCAGTTCTTC
>TRBV11-2|.|TRBJ2-2|.
CASMSPGGGTGELFF
TGTGCCAGCATGTCTCCGGGCGGCGGGACCGGGGAGCTGTTTTTT
>TRBV5-4|.|TRBJ2-3|TRBD1
CASSRDRGTDTQYF
TGTGCCAGCAGCCGGGACAGGGGTACAGATACGCAGTATTTT
>TRBV10-3|.|TRBJ1-1|.
CAISESRIEAFF
TGTGCCATCAGTGAGTCAAGGATCGAAGCTTTCTTT